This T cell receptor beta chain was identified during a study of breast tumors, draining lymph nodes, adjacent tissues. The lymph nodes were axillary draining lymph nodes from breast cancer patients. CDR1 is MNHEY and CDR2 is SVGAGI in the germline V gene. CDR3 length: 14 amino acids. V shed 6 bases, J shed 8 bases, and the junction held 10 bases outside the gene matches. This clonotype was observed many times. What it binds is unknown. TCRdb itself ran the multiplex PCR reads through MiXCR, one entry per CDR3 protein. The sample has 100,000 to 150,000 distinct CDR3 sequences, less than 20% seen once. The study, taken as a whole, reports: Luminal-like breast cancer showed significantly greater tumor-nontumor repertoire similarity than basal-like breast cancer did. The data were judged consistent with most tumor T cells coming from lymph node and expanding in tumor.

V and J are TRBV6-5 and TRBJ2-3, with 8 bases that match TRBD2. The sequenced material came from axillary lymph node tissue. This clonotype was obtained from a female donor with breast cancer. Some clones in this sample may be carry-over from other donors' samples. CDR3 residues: CASRPAGGPITQYF. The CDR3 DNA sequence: TGTGCCAGCAGGCCGGCGGGGGGACCTATTACGCAGTATTTT.